These 14 T cell receptor beta chains came from one sample sequenced in a study of control samples from healthy donors and cancer patients. Clones were sequenced by immunoSEQ multiplex PCR, and TCRdb holds only the in-frame ones, with some missing. Here the sample spans roughly 150,000 clones, 88% being singletons. The sample comprised blood. The receptors originated from a man aged 18 to 30 in good health.

The chain links TRBV12-3 or TRBV12-4 to TRBJ1-2; no clear D gene. CDR3 length: 13 residues. V was pared by 3 bases and J by 5 bases, with 10 bases between. CDR3 DNA sequence: TGTGCCAGCAGTTTGGGTAGGAGATATGGCTACACCTTC. It codes for CASSLGRRYGYTF.

The chain employs TRBV28 and TRBJ1-1; a possible D gene is TRBD1 (5 bases). Trimming left V 2 bases short and J 7 bases short, with 8 bases between. Germline CDR1 reads MDHEN; CDR2 reads SYDVKM. This CDR3 spans 12 amino acids. In DNA form, the CDR3 reads TGTGCCAGCAGTTTAGGTGGACATGAAGCTTTCTTT. Its protein product is CASSLGGHEAFF.

The CDR3 loop is CASSLGQAFYGYTF. CDR3 bases: TGCGCCAGCAGCTTAGGACAGGCTTTCTATGGCTACACCTTC. V is TRBV5-1 and J is TRBJ1-2; 7 bases are a match to TRBD1. Per the germline V gene, CDR1 is SGHRS and CDR2 is YFSETQ. CDR3 length equals 14 residues. With V trimmed by 2 bases and J by 4 bases, 5 bases remained unmatched.

The gene calls are TRBV9 and TRBJ1-2; TRBD1 aligns across 7 bases. Per germline, CDR1 SGDLS and CDR2 YYNGEE. The CDR3 spans 15 residues. V was pared by 0 bases and J by 1 base, with 3 bases of the junction left unmatched. DNA of the CDR3: TGTGCCAGCAGCGTAGGCGGGACAGATAACTATGGCTACACCTTC. Amino acids: CASSVGGTDNYGYTF.

V and J are TRBV5-1 and TRBJ2-7, with a weak D call TRBD1 (6 bases). Germline-derived CDR1 and CDR2 are SGHRS and YFSETQ. The V end lost 4 bases, the J end lost 3 bases, and 17 bases lay between the germline ends. The CDR3 sequence is 15 residues long. The CDR3 DNA is TGCGCCAGCAGCCCTCTCGGGGCAGGGGTCTACGAGCAGTACTTC. Translation: CASSPLGAGVYEQYF.

The table lists this clone with a count of one. In DNA, the CDR3 is TGTGCCAGCAGCGGTGGGGGGCCCTCCTACGAGCAGTACTTC. It encodes CASSGGGPSYEQYF. The J gene is TRBJ2-7, the V gene TRBV14; possibly TRBD1 or TRBD2 for D (6 bases each). Between the trimmed V and J ends, which lost 5 bases and 0 bases, there was a span of 11 bases. The germline CDR1 and CDR2 sequences are SGHDN and FVKESK. This CDR3 is built from 14 residues.

In DNA form, the CDR3 reads TGTGCCAGCAGGAAACCGGGGGCCTCAGATACGCAGTATTTT. Translating it yields CASRKPGASDTQYF. This chain links TRBV7-2 with TRBJ2-3, with D tentatively TRBD1 or TRBD2 (6 bases each). The CDR3 consists of 14 residues. Germline V gene lookup returns CDR1 SGHTA and CDR2 FQGNSA. The V and J ends lost 6 bases and 4 bases respectively, with 14 bases between them. The variable domain in full, completed from reference TRBV7-2 and TRBJ2-3, reads GAGVSQSPSNKVTEKGKDVELRCDPISGHTALYWYRQSLGQGLEFLIYFQGNSAPDKSGLPSDRFSAERTGGSVSTLTIQRTQQEDSAVYLCASRKPGASDTQYFGPGTRLTVL.

The chain employs TRBV19 and TRBJ1-5, with D maybe TRBD1 (6 bases). CDR3 size: 15 residues. Looked up from germline, CDR1 is LNHDA and CDR2 is SQIVND (reference sequence). V was shortened by 3 bases and J by 5 bases, with 14 bases between the two germline ends. CDR3 DNA sequence: TGTGCCAGTAGTATCGGGGGACAAGTCTATCAGCCCCAGCATTTT. This sequence encodes CASSIGGQVYQPQHF.

The V gene is TRBV18, the J gene TRBJ2-2; D may be TRBD1 (6 bases). The CDR3 contains 16 residues. Germline V gives CDR1 KGHSH, CDR2 LQKENI. V was trimmed by 3 bases and J by 1 base, leaving 12 bases between them. This chain's CDR3 is CASSPLDSRNTGELFF. The CDR3 region has the DNA TGTGCCAGCTCACCGTTGGACAGCAGGAACACCGGGGAGCTGTTTTTT. The whole variable domain, filled in from reference TRBV18 and TRBJ2-2, reads NAGVMQNPRHLVRRRGQEARLRCSPMKGHSHVYWYRQLPEEGLKFMVYLQKENIIDESGMPKERFSAEFPKEGPSILRIQQVVRGDSAAYFCASSPLDSRNTGELFFGEGSRLTVL.

This clone was detected only a few times. The J gene is TRBJ1-5, the V gene TRBV19; 7 bases map to TRBD1. The J segment lost 5 bases and the V segment lost 4 bases, leaving 8 bases of the junction unmatched. Germline CDR1 is LNHDA and CDR2 is SQIVND (reference sequence). The CDR3 consists of 15 residues. The CDR3 coding sequence is TGTGCCAGTAGTACCTCGTGGGACAGCTATCAGCCCCAGCATTTT. It specifies CASSTSWDSYQPQHF.

The V gene is TRBV6-2 or TRBV6-3, the J gene TRBJ2-1, with TRBD2 matching over 10 bases. Trimming removed 5 bases from V and 6 bases from J; junction bases left unmatched: 10. CDR1 and CDR2 (germline): MNHEY, SVGEGT. The CDR3 runs 16 residues. CDR3 in amino acids: CASSPAGLAAFNEQFF. The CDR3 coding sequence is TGTGCCAGCAGTCCCGCCGGACTAGCGGCTTTCAATGAGCAGTTCTTC.

This chain joins TRBV18 and TRBJ1-1; no clear D gene. Germline V lookup: CDR1 KGHSH, CDR2 LQKENI. The CDR3 loop spans 15 amino acids. Deletions cut 0 bases from V and 4 bases from J, with 12 bases between. CDR3 nucleotide sequence: TGTGCCAGCTCACCACCTTATTCAGTTCTCACTGAAGCTTTCTTT. This codes for CASSPPYSVLTEAFF.

The chain carries TRBV27 and TRBJ2-1; 12 bases map to TRBD2. The length of the CDR3 is 16 residues. The trim removed 5 bases at V and 4 bases at J, leaving 6 bases unmatched. Germline V lookup: CDR1 MNHEY, CDR2 SMNVEV (reference sequence). Here the CDR3 reads CASSRGGTSGYNEQFF. The CDR3 nucleotides are TGTGCCAGCAGTCGGGGGGGGACTAGCGGGTACAATGAGCAGTTCTTC.

The genes are TRBV6-5 and TRBJ1-4; unclear D gene. V lost 8 bases to trimming and J lost 0 bases, with 13 bases between them. CDR3 size: 15 residues. CDR1 MNHEY and CDR2 SVGAGI come from the germline V gene. In DNA, the CDR3 is TGTGCCAGCTCGTACGGCGGGGCAACTAATGAAAAACTGTTTTTT. Residues: CASSYGGATNEKLFF.